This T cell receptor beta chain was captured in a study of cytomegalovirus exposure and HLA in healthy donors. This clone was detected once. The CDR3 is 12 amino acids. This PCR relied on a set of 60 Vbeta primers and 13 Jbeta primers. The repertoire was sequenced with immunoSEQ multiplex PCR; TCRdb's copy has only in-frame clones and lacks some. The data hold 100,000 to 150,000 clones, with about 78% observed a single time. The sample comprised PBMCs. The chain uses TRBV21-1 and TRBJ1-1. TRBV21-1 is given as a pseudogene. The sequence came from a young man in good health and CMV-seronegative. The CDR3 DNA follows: TGTGCCAGCAGCAAAAGTCCCTACCTCCACCGCTTT. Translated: CASSKSPYLHRF.